This is a list of T cell receptor beta chains from one sample in a study of CD4 T cells in relation to SARS-CoV-2 and coronaviruses. Their recognized antigens are unknown. Profiling relied on immunoSEQ multiplex PCR, and the TCRdb table lists in-frame clones only, not all of them. The table records 25,000 to 30,000 clones, around 78% of them present only once. Sample: CD4+ T cells from PBMCs, cultured in vitro. These receptors originate from a human donor in good health. CDR3s leave out the opening cysteine and the closing phenylalanine or tryptophan. D genes are given only for firm matches.

v_call	j_call	d_call	cdr3_aa
TRBV4-3	TRBJ1-6	NA	ASSPEGLSPLH
TRBV2	TRBJ1-1	NA	ASSERRDGPEAF
TRBV3-1/TRBV3-2	TRBJ2-7	NA	ASSPPTLPREQY
TRBV7-2	TRBJ2-7	TRBD2	ASSLFLAGVREQY
TRBV4-3	TRBJ2-3	NA	ASSQARGLYTDTQY
TRBV3-1/TRBV3-2	TRBJ1-2	NA	ASSQGLRPGRYGYT
TRBV18	TRBJ1-1	NA	ASSPLRGMNTEAF
TRBV7-2	TRBJ2-5	NA	ASSLISGSSGTQY
TRBV7-2	TRBJ2-3	NA	ASSLVAAGGGTDTQY
TRBV9	TRBJ2-5	TRBD2	ASSPYKGGSGSVETQY
TRBV6-5	TRBJ1-2	NA	ASSYTRTYGYT
TRBV6-6	TRBJ2-7	NA	ASRAGTTYEQY
TRBV29-1	TRBJ1-5	NA	SVAGRDQPQH
TRBV5-6	TRBJ1-6	TRBD1	ASSLGTGLYNSPLH
TRBV6-1	TRBJ1-1	NA	ASSERGNYRAEAF
TRBV19	TRBJ1-1	TRBD1	ASSDGTGWGLNTEAF
TRBV19	TRBJ2-7	TRBD1	ASSLRTGEFEQY
TRBV6-5	TRBJ1-6	TRBD1	ASGQGTDNSPLH
TRBV10-3	TRBJ2-5	NA	AISESNFQETQY
TRBV2	TRBJ1-2	NA	AITPGYGYT
TRBV6-5	TRBJ2-7	NA	ASRGPGDYEQY
TRBV5-4	TRBJ2-7	NA	ASSSTVPPYEQY
TRBV9	TRBJ2-1	NA	ASSVAPGGYNEQF
TRBV7-9	TRBJ1-2	NA	ASSPMQGSYGYT
TRBV6-5	TRBJ2-1	TRBD2	ASSFLADSYNEQF
TRBV29-1	TRBJ2-5	NA	SVGPGQQETQY
TRBV2	TRBJ2-5	TRBD1	ASNEQGAWETQY
TRBV3-1/TRBV3-2	TRBJ2-5	TRBD1	ASSSTGWETQY
TRBV2	TRBJ2-3	NA	ASKTTGTDTQY
TRBV5-6	TRBJ1-5	TRBD1	ASSPPGTGRNQPQH
TRBV4-1	TRBJ2-7	TRBD1	ASSQPRDRTYEQY
TRBV6-4	TRBJ2-2	TRBD1	ASRADRDYTGELF
TRBV7-3	TRBJ2-1	NA	ASSTTPQATGYNEQF
TRBV19	TRBJ1-5	NA	ASSIGSGAGQPQH
TRBV6-1	TRBJ1-1	NA	ASSLQPGTEAF
TRBV6-2/TRBV6-3	TRBJ1-1	NA	ASSHLDGTTEAF
TRBV10-3	TRBJ2-3	TRBD2	AISKTSGTSAGTDTQY
TRBV6-2/TRBV6-3	TRBJ2-2	NA	ASSYSQGRSNTGELF
TRBV6-2/TRBV6-3	TRBJ2-3	TRBD1	ASSTPWDRGSTDTQY
TRBV11-2	TRBJ2-7	TRBD1	ASRHYRDRGNRTYEQY
TRBV6-2/TRBV6-3	TRBJ2-1	NA	ASSFVRGQYNEQF
TRBV3-1/TRBV3-2	TRBJ2-1	NA	ASSQEMGGYGNEQF
TRBV7-2	TRBJ2-3	TRBD2	ASSAAGTSGRNTQY
TRBV14	TRBJ2-1	NA	ASSQAGEQF
TRBV10-3	TRBJ2-5	TRBD2	AISGAGGIIETQY
TRBV5-1	TRBJ2-1	TRBD2	ASSLQALGGNEQF
TRBV28	TRBJ1-1	NA	ASSLAEAGAF
TRBV29-1	TRBJ2-5	NA	SVEISAGTQY
TRBV23-1	TRBJ2-4	TRBD1	ASSPPRYRGEWVVAKNIQY
TRBV5-1	TRBJ1-1	NA	ASSLEGRTNTEAF
TRBV3-1/TRBV3-2	TRBJ2-1	TRBD2	ASSQGTSVYNEQF
TRBV6-2/TRBV6-3	TRBJ1-6	TRBD1	ASSYGGQNSPLH
TRBV19	TRBJ1-1	NA	ASSNTLGTEAF
TRBV2	TRBJ1-1	TRBD1	ASRGQGMGEAF
TRBV11-2	TRBJ1-2	TRBD1	ASSLVRQGLYGYT
TRBV23-1	TRBJ2-7	TRBD1	ASRARRRNRGEDEQY
TRBV19	TRBJ1-1	NA	ASSMQGDTEAF
TRBV7-2	TRBJ2-5	NA	ASSVRGGETQY
TRBV5-1	TRBJ1-5	NA	ASSFDGSNQPQH